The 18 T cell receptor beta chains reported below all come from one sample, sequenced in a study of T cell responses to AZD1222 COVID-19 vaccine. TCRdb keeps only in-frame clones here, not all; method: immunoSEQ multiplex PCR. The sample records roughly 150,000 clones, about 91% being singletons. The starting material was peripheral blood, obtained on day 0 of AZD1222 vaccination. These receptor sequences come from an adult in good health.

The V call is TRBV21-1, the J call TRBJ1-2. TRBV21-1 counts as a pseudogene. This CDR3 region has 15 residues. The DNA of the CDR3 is TGTGCCAGCAGCTGGCGTAATCGGTCCCAGAGAGGCTACACCTTC. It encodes CASSWRNRSQRGYTF.

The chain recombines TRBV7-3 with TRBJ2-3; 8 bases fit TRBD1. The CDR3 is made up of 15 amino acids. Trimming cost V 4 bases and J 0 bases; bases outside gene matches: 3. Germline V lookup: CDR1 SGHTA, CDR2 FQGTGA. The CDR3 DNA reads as TGTGCCAGCAGCTCGGGACAGGCTAGCACAGATACGCAGTATTTT. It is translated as CASSSGQASTDTQYF.

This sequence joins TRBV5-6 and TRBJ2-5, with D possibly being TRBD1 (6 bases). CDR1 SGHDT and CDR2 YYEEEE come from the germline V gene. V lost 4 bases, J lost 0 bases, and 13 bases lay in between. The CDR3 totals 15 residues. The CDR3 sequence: CASSPLTGNQETQYF. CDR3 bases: TGTGCCAGCAGCCCCTTAACAGGGAACCAAGAGACCCAGTACTTC.

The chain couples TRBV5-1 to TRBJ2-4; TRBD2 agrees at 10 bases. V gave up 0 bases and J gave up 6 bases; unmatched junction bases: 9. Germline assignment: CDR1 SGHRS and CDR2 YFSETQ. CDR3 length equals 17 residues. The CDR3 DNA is TGCGCCAGCAGCTTGGATCACCTAGCGGGAGCGGGAAACATTCAGTACTTC. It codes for CASSLDHLAGAGNIQYF.

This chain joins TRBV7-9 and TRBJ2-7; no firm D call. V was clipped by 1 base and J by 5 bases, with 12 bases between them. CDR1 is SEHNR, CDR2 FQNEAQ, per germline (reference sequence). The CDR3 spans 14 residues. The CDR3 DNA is TGTGCCAGCAGCTTAGGCCACGTCGAACACGAGCAGTACTTC. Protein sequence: CASSLGHVEHEQYF.

DNA for the CDR3: TGTGCCAGTAGTATAGTCAACTCTGGAAACACCATATATTTT. Its translation is CASSIVNSGNTIYF. V gene TRBV19 combines with J gene TRBJ1-3; D is uncertain. The CDR3 length is 14 residues. Germline loops: CDR1 LNHDA, CDR2 SQIVND (reference sequence). Between the trimmed V and J ends, which lost 1 base and 0 bases, there was a span of 4 bases.

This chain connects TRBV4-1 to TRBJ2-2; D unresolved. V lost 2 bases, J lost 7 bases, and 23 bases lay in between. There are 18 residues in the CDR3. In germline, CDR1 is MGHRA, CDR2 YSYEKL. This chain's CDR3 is CASSQNWATRRLVGELFF. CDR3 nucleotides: TGCGCCAGCAGCCAAAATTGGGCGACGAGGAGACTGGTCGGGGAGCTGTTTTTT.

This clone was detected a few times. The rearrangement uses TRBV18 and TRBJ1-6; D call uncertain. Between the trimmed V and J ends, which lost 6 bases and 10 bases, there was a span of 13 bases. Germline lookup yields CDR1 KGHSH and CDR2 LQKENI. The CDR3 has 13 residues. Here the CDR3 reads CASSEYRESPLHF. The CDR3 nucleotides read TGTGCCAGCTCTGAGTACCGGGAATCACCCCTCCACTTT.

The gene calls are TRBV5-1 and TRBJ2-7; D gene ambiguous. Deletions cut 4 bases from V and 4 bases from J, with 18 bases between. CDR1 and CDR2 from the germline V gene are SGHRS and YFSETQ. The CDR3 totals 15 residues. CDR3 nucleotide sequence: TGCGCCAGCAGCCGGCGCGGTTCTATCGAATACGAGCAGTACTTC. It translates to CASSRRGSIEYEQYF.

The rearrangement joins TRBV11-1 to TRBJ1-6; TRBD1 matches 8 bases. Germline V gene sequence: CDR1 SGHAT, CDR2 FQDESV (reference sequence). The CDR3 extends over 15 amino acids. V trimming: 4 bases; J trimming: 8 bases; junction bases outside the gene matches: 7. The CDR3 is CASSYPTGADSPLHF. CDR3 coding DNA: TGTGCCAGCAGCTACCCGACAGGGGCCGATTCACCCCTCCACTTT.

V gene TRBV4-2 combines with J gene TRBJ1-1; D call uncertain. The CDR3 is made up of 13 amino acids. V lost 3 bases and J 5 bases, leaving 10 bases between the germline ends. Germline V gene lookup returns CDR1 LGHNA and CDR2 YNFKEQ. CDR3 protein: CASSHQKRTEAFF. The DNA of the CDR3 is TGTGCCAGCAGCCACCAAAAGAGAACTGAAGCTTTCTTT.

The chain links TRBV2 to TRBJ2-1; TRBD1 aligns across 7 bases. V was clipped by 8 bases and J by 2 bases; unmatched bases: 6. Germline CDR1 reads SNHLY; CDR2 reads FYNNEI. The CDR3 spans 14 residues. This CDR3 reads CASYDGTAYNEQFF. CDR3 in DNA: TGTGCCAGCTATGACGGGACAGCCTACAATGAGCAGTTCTTC.

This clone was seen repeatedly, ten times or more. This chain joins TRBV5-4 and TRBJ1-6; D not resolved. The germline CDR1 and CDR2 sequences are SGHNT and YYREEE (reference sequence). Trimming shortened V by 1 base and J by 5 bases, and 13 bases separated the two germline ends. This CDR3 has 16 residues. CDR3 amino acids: CASSLTRFGDNSPLHF. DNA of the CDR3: TGTGCCAGCAGCTTGACGCGGTTTGGGGATAATTCACCCCTCCACTTT.

In DNA, the CDR3 is TGTGCCTGGAGTGTAACCAGCTCCTACGAGCAGTACTTC. Translation gives CAWSVTSSYEQYF. The chain carries TRBV30 and TRBJ2-7; D is unresolved. CDR1 is GTSNPN, CDR2 SVGIG, per germline (reference sequence). V lost 0 bases, J lost 0 bases, and 6 bases lay in between. The CDR3 extends over 13 amino acids.

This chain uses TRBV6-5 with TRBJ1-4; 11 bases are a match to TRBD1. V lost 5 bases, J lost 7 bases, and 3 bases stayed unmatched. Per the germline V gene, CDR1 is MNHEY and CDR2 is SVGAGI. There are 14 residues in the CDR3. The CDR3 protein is CASSRTGGFEKLFF. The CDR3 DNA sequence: TGTGCCAGCAGTCGGACAGGGGGCTTTGAAAAACTGTTTTTT.

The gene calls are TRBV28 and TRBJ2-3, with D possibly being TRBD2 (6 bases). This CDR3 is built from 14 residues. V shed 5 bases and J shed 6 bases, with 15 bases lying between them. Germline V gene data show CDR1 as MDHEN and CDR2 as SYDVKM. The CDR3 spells CASSPQTSYDTQYF. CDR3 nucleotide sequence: TGTGCCAGCAGTCCCCAGACTAGTTACGATACGCAGTATTTT.

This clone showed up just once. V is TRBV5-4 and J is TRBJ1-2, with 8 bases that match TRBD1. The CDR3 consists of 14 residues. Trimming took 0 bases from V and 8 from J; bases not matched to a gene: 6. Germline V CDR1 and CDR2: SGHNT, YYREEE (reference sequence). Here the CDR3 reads CASSLVQGAEGYTF. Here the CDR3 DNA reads TGTGCCAGCAGCTTGGTCCAGGGGGCGGAGGGCTACACCTTC.

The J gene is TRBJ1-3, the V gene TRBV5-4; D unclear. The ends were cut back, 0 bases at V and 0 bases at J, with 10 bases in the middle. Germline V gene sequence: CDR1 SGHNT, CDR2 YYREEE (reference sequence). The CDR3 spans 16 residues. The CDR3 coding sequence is TGTGCCAGCAGCTTGGGCCAGCGTCGCTCTGGAAACACCATATATTTT. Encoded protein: CASSLGQRRSGNTIYF.